These 23 T cell receptor beta chains share one sample of origin, sequenced in a study of neurological immune-mediated disorders. TCRdb reprocessed the 5' RACE reads with MiXCR, giving one entry per CDR3 protein. The table has under 45,000 distinct CDR3 sequences, 3.5% to 4% seen once. The sequenced sample was PBMCs. These receptors came from a man aged 30-40 years with multiple sclerosis.

This clonotype was seen at least ten times. The chain joins TRBV12-3 or TRBV12-4 to TRBJ1-1; 7 bases map to TRBD1. The CDR3 contains 13 residues. After removal of 6 bases from V and 9 bases from J, the junction contained 10 bases not matched to a gene. The CDR3 DNA reads TGTGCCAGCAGACCCCGACAGGGTCGAAAAGCTTTCTTT. It codes for CASRPRQGRKAFF.

This clonotype was seen ten or more times. The CDR3: CSALGGLAGPNTGELFF. The CDR3 region has the DNA TGCAGTGCCTTAGGGGGACTAGCGGGCCCGAACACCGGGGAGCTGTTTTTT. The rearrangement joins TRBV20-1 to TRBJ2-2, with TRBD2 matching 12 bases. This CDR3 contains 17 residues. J lost 0 bases, V lost 6 bases, and 8 bases had no gene match. Per germline, CDR1 DFQATT and CDR2 SNEGSKA (reference sequence).

This clonotype was found a few times. This rearrangement joins TRBV5-1 to TRBJ1-6; D is unresolved. Germline lookup yields CDR1 SGHRS and CDR2 YFSETQ. The V end lost 0 bases, the J end lost 7 bases, and 14 bases lay between the germline ends. There are 16 residues in the CDR3. Here the CDR3 DNA reads TGCGCCAGCAGCTTGGGTGCGGGGAGAGGGAATTCACCCCTCCACTTT. Translation gives CASSLGAGRGNSPLHF.

V gene TRBV20-1 combines with J gene TRBJ1-2; D ambiguous. CDR1 DFQATT and CDR2 SNEGSKA come from the germline V gene (reference sequence). The ends were cut back, 3 bases at V and 4 bases at J, with 15 bases in the middle. The CDR3 runs 14 residues. The DNA for the CDR3 is TGCAGTGCTAGGAAGTTCTGGGAGGTCTATGGCTACACCTTC. This sequence encodes CSARKFWEVYGYTF.

This clonotype was detected many times. The chain combines TRBV12-3 or TRBV12-4 with TRBJ1-1; D might be TRBD1 (5 bases). V lost 6 bases to trimming and J lost 1 base, with 12 bases between them. The CDR3 loop spans 14 amino acids. Written as DNA, the CDR3 is TGTGCCAGCAGCGGCGGCCAGGGGAACACTGAAGCTTTCTTT. It specifies CASSGGQGNTEAFF.

This clonotype came up a few times. This chain uses TRBV20-1 with TRBJ1-6, with TRBD1 as a possible D gene (5 bases). The germline CDR1 and CDR2 sequences are DFQATT and SNEGSKA (reference sequence). Trimming stripped 0 bases from V and 9 bases from J, with 12 bases between. The CDR3 totals 14 residues. CDR3 in DNA: TGCAGTGCTAGAGAACAGGAAGGGGCTTCACCCCTCCACTTT. This gives the protein CSAREQEGASPLHF.

In this sample, this clonotype turned up a few times. The CDR3 DNA sequence: TGTGCCAGCTCACCTAGCCAGGCTTCCTACGAGCAGTACTTC. Its protein is CASSPSQASYEQYF. V usage is TRBV18 and J usage is TRBJ2-7; D gene uncertain. Looked up from germline, CDR1 is KGHSH and CDR2 is LQKENI. V lost 3 bases, J lost 1 base, and 10 bases lay in between. The CDR3 length is 14 residues.

The table lists this clonotype with many counts. V is TRBV20-1 and J is TRBJ1-4, with D uncertain. The CDR3 has 16 amino acids. With 2 bases removed from V and 0 bases from J, the gap between germline ends came to 13 bases. CDR1 is DFQATT, CDR2 SNEGSKA, per germline (reference sequence). The CDR3 here is CSARPPGLATNEKLFF. DNA for the CDR3: TGCAGTGCTAGACCCCCAGGACTTGCAACTAATGAAAAACTGTTTTTT.

This clonotype has a count of ten or more. The J gene is TRBJ2-3, the V gene TRBV5-1; 12 bases fit TRBD2. J gave up 2 bases and V 4 bases, and 5 bases lay outside the gene matches. Germline CDR1 and CDR2: SGHRS and YFSETQ. The CDR3 sequence is 16 residues long. The CDR3 coding sequence is TGCGCCAGCAGCCACCGGACTAGCGGGAACACAGATACGCAGTATTTT. The encoded protein is CASSHRTSGNTDTQYF. The entire variable domain, with the rest obtained from reference TRBV5-1 and TRBJ2-3, is as follows: KAGVTQTPRYLIKTRGQQVTLSCSPISGHRSVSWYQQTPGQGLQFLFEYFSETQRNKGNFPGRFSGRQFSNSRSEMNVSTLELGDSALYLCASSHRTSGNTDTQYFGPGTRLTVL.

This clonotype was observed at least ten times. V is TRBV5-8 and J is TRBJ1-2; a possible D gene is TRBD1 (6 bases). This CDR3 is 17 amino acids long. Germline loops: CDR1 SGHTS, CDR2 YDEGEE. The V gene lost 0 bases and the J gene lost 1 base, with 16 bases spanning the gap. Here the CDR3 DNA reads TGTGCCAGCAGCTTGGTGGAGGGGGATGGACTTAACTATGGCTACACCTTC. Encoded protein: CASSLVEGDGLNYGYTF.

This clonotype has a count of ten or more. The chain couples TRBV2 to TRBJ1-4, with a weak D call TRBD1 (6 bases). The length of the CDR3 is 14 residues. From germline, CDR1 is SNHLY and CDR2 FYNNEI. Trimming stripped 4 bases from V and 8 bases from J, with 14 bases between. The CDR3 bases are TGTGCCAGCAGTGGACAGGACTCAGGCGAAAAACTGTTTTTT. Amino acid sequence: CASSGQDSGEKLFF.

This clonotype has ten or more counts. This chain uses TRBV9 with TRBJ2-2; D gene ambiguous. This CDR3 is built from 13 residues. Trimming shortened V by 0 bases and J by 7 bases, and 7 bases separated the two germline ends. Germline values: CDR1 SGDLS, CDR2 YYNGEE. The CDR3 DNA is TGTGCCAGCAGCGTAGAAGTAGGCGGGGAGCTGTTTTTT. It encodes CASSVEVGGELFF.

Regarding this clonotype: This CDR3 is missing its conserved last phenylalanine or tryptophan, likely due to a read error. The chain uses TRBV20-1 and TRBJ1-2; unclear D gene. The CDR3 has 12 residues. Germline values: CDR1 DFQATT, CDR2 SNEGSKA (reference sequence). V gave up 6 bases and J gave up 8 bases, with 16 bases separating them. The CDR3 DNA reads as TGCAGTGCAAAGAGGCACGATCAGGGCTACACCGTC. It is translated as CSAKRHDQGYTV.

This clonotype was observed at least ten times. The chain joins TRBV27 to TRBJ1-5, with 8 bases lining up with TRBD1. The germline V gene has CDR1 MNHEY and CDR2 SMNVEV (reference sequence). The CDR3 is 14 residues long. Losses at the gene ends were 4 bases for V and 7 bases for J; bases not matched to a gene: 6. In DNA form, the CDR3 reads TGTGCCAGCAGTTCCGGACAGGGCCAACAGCCCCAGCATTTT. Translation gives CASSSGQGQQPQHF.

This clonotype has a count of ten or more. The chain carries TRBV9 and TRBJ1-1; a weak D match, TRBD1 (5 bases). The germline V and J ends were trimmed by 0 bases and 0 bases, with 9 bases remaining between them. Germline lookup yields CDR1 SGDLS and CDR2 YYNGEE. There are 15 residues in the CDR3. The CDR3 here is CASSVVQGMNTEAFF. DNA of the CDR3: TGTGCCAGCAGCGTAGTGCAGGGTATGAACACTGAAGCTTTCTTT.

This clonotype was observed many times. This chain uses TRBV5-1 with TRBJ2-3; the match to TRBD1 covers 7 bases. Germline V lookup: CDR1 SGHRS, CDR2 YFSETQ. Losses at the gene ends were 0 bases for V and 3 bases for J; bases not matched to a gene: 4. The CDR3 has 15 amino acids. The CDR3 DNA is TGCGCCAGCAGCTTGGACAGGGGAAGAACAGATACGCAGTATTTT. The encoded protein is CASSLDRGRTDTQYF.

This clonotype was recorded many times. V gene TRBV20-1 combines with J gene TRBJ2-1, with TRBD1 identical over 10 bases. V dropped 6 bases and J dropped 4; count of bases not matched to a gene: 6. Germline-derived CDR1 and CDR2 are DFQATT and SNEGSKA (reference sequence). The CDR3 covers 14 residues. The CDR3 is CSAERQGAYNEQFF. CDR3 DNA: TGCAGTGCAGAACGACAGGGGGCTTACAATGAGCAGTTCTTC.

This clonotype was observed many times. The chain combines TRBV5-1 with TRBJ2-5, with TRBD1 matching 7 bases. CDR1 is SGHRS, CDR2 YFSETQ, per germline. V lost 2 bases and J lost 4; bases outside the gene matches: 2. There are 13 residues in the CDR3. The CDR3 nucleotides read TGCGCCAGCAGCTTAGGGGGCCGAGAGACCCAGTACTTC. As protein: CASSLGGRETQYF. The full variable domain, its missing parts supplied by reference TRBV5-1 and TRBJ2-5, is KAGVTQTPRYLIKTRGQQVTLSCSPISGHRSVSWYQQTPGQGLQFLFEYFSETQRNKGNFPGRFSGRQFSNSRSEMNVSTLELGDSALYLCASSLGGRETQYFGPGTRLLVL.

This clonotype was counted ten times or more. The V gene is TRBV20-1, the J gene TRBJ1-6; TRBD1 matches 7 bases. Germline CDR1 is DFQATT and CDR2 is SNEGSKA (reference sequence). The CDR3 has 15 residues. J was trimmed by 7 bases and V by 5 bases; bases with no gene match: 11. The CDR3 nucleotides are TGCAGTGCTCCACTCCAGGGGGTTCGGAATTCACCCCTCCACTTT. Protein sequence: CSAPLQGVRNSPLHF.

This clonotype was counted ten times or more. This chain uses TRBV5-1 with TRBJ2-3, with D unclear. Trimming stripped 6 bases from V and 5 bases from J, with 10 bases between. Germline V gene sequence: CDR1 SGHRS, CDR2 YFSETQ. CDR3 length: 12 amino acids. The CDR3 sequence is CASNLDRDTQYF. CDR3 nucleotide sequence: TGCGCCAGCAATTTGGACCGAGATACGCAGTATTTT. Full variable domain (missing parts from reference TRBV5-1 and TRBJ2-3): KAGVTQTPRYLIKTRGQQVTLSCSPISGHRSVSWYQQTPGQGLQFLFEYFSETQRNKGNFPGRFSGRQFSNSRSEMNVSTLELGDSALYLCASNLDRDTQYFGPGTRLTVL.

This clonotype was counted only a few times. Mismatch with germline at one junction end may stem from a read error. The gene calls are TRBV5-1 and TRBJ1-6, with 7 nucleotides matching TRBD1. Germline CDR1 reads SGHRS; CDR2 reads YFSETQ. The CDR3 loop spans 16 amino acids. The CDR3 DNA follows: TGCGCCAGCAGCGACGACAGGGAGGAATTTAATTCACCCCTCAACTTT. Protein: CASSDDREEFNSPLNF.

The J gene is TRBJ2-5, the V gene TRBV27; TRBD1 is a possible D gene (5 bases). The CDR3 spans 13 residues. Germline CDR1 reads MNHEY; CDR2 reads SMNVEV (reference sequence). V was clipped by 3 bases and J by 5 bases, with 10 bases between them. CDR3 amino acids: CASSLDIQETQYF. In DNA form, the CDR3 reads TGTGCCAGCAGTTTGGACATTCAGGAGACCCAGTACTTC.

This clonotype was observed at least ten times. The genes are TRBV7-8 and TRBJ2-7, with D perhaps assigned TRBD1 or TRBD2 (5 bases each). CDR3 size: 16 residues. V gave up 5 bases and J gave up 2 bases, with 19 bases separating them. Germline V lookup: CDR1 SGHVS, CDR2 FQNEAQ. The CDR3 protein is CASSGRLVWGTYEQYF. In DNA, the CDR3 is TGTGCCAGCAGCGGGCGCCTGGTGTGGGGGACCTACGAGCAGTACTTC.